This T cell receptor beta chain was profiled in a study of cytomegalovirus exposure and HLA in healthy donors (TCRdb year 2017). In terms of the full investigation: According to an earlier analysis of a few hundred of the donors, about 179 million T cells yielded roughly 100 million unique TCR beta sequences and around 280 Gb of sequence data. The aim of the study was to test whether cataloging public T cell receptors could identify signatures of past pathogen exposure. The genetic ancestry cluster associated with self-reported Caucasian donors included 70% to 85% of the 398 genotyped donors. Along with the roughly 670-subject first cohort, a separate validation cohort of over a hundred different subjects was used. Alongside the repertoire data, information on donor age, sex, ethnicity and CMV serostatus was compiled. All discovery cohort repertoires had been generated on a single sequencing platform. The study profiled the T cell repertoires of about 640 subjects by immunosequencing and related them to cytomegalovirus serostatus. Typing coverage varied by locus: roughly 620-630 donors for A, B, C, DRB1 and DQB1; 522 for DQA1; about 600 for DPA1; roughly 450 for DPB1. Roughly 5 DR-DQ haplotypes were treated as single units for association and clustering because of strong linkage in the cohort. To study patterns of TCR occurrence, a later analysis re-analyzed previously published TCR beta repertoires from 500 to 850 donors and added high-resolution HLA genotyping. An early release covering around 630 HLA-typed donors comprised about 300 gigabases of sequencing data and tens of millions of unique TCR sequences. HLA typing covered class I and class II loci at four-digit resolution. On average, over 200,000 unique TCR beta nucleotide sequences were sequenced per donor among more than 350 genotyped donors of the cohort, with roughly a sixth of those sequences being non-productive. The study combined high-throughput TCR immunosequencing, statistical association of individual TCRs with disease status, and machine learning to predict cytomegalovirus infection status. In the later analysis, no new phenotypic data were used to find candidate immune exposures; instead, reliance was placed on TCR beta sequences and their occurrence across donors. A later genetic analysis took genome-wide SNP genotypes for about 55% of the roughly 670 donors and used that subset as a discovery cohort. An earlier analysis of 587 of the donors used high-throughput TCR beta sequencing to judge whether each TCR beta V gene segment behaved as functional or pseudogenic.

Broad study findings and their caveats: Immune exposure information for the cohort was limited to CMV serostatus. The cohort was sequenced for TCR beta chains only, and without alpha or paired-chain data the features that could be detected were limited. Cytomegalovirus status was reported to be diagnosed by the classifier with high specificity and sensitivity in both the original and validation cohorts. Presence/absence analyses assumed roughly uniform sequencing depth across donors, an assumption that may not hold. A later genetic analysis associated a missense DCLRE1C variant with V-gene and J-gene trimming of TCR beta chains, and an independent cohort replicated the association. A later analysis associated 15,000 to 20,000 TCR beta sequences with specific HLA alleles at a false discovery rate of 0.05. Several of the top co-occurrence clusters appeared to be linked to parvovirus B19, influenza, CMV and Epstein-Barr virus, according to a later analysis. A further reported finding was that TCR beta sequences accurately predicted the HLA-A and HLA-B alleles for most subjects in the first cohort. In a later analysis, HLA-associated TCR beta chains were found to be more clonally expanded and to have lower generation probabilities than equally common non-associated chains. According to a later genetic analysis, donors in an Asian-associated ancestry cluster had fewer N-insertions in productive TCRs than the roughly 670-donor mean. Seventeen rarely observed V segments, including chromosome 9 orphons, were excluded from the earlier analysis of about 500 of the donors because counts were too low. A total of roughly 160 TCR beta chains were listed by the study as associated with cytomegalovirus. According to the authors, the approach could potentially be generalized to other disease states and immunological phenotypes. Correlated functional status among segregating V segments might reflect linkage disequilibrium, but an unknown experimental factor could not be ruled out. Most CMV-associated TCR beta chains appeared to be HLA-restricted in a later analysis, and the HLA associations seemed to be driven largely by CMV exposure. In a later analysis, TCR association rates were found to vary across HLA loci, with the most associated TCRs seen for DRB1 alleles and the fewest for HLA-C alleles. When HLA alleles, especially DR and DQ, strongly co-occurred, attributing TCR associations to individual alleles was difficult. The sequencing pipeline was judged likely to have produced a cluster of highly shared sequence variants as a technical artifact. Most TCR sequences were seen in very few donors, while some public TCRs were found in many individuals. A few of the identified cytomegalovirus-associated TCR beta chains were confirmed in vitro to be specific for cytomegalovirus antigens. In an earlier analysis of approximately 590 of the donors, most TCR beta V segments appeared in productive rearrangements about 87% or about 30% of the time, broadly matching IMGT annotations. HLA typing was unavailable for some donors at each locus, so association tests used only the typed subset.

As concerns this clone: Its cognate antigen has yet to be identified.

The library relied on the immunoSEQ multiplex PCR assay. The multiplex PCR relied on a mix of 60 forward primers for TCR Vbeta segments and 13 reverse primers for TCR Jbeta segments. Amplification of the CDR3 region of rearranged TCR beta genes was performed with a multiplex PCR assay on genomic DNA. The amplified TCR beta libraries were sequenced on the Illumina HiSeq System as 87-base-pair reads. As for the original processing: Across the roughly 600 repertoires, a later analysis counted approximately 75 million unique TCR beta chains, roughly 11 million of which were shared by at least two donors. A nearest-neighbor algorithm error-corrected the raw reads and collapsed the reads into unique sequences, merging closely related sequences to remove PCR and sequencing errors. CDR3 sequences were aligned to IMGT reference sequences to assign V, D and J gene segments. For a sequence to be retained, a match of at least six nucleotides to both a V gene segment and a J gene segment was required. A rearrangement counted as productive if the CDR3 had no stop codons and remained in frame with V and J, and every other rearrangement counted as non-productive. Following IMGT convention, CDR3 was defined as the stretch from the second conserved V-encoded cysteine to the conserved J-encoded phenylalanine. The earlier analysis of some 580 of the donors excluded any sequence lacking an unambiguous match to a single V gene segment. In an earlier analysis of 587 of the donors, a V segment was called functional when productive rearrangements were above 56.7%, and segregating when the standard deviation between donors exceeded 5%. A statistical classification framework was developed to diagnose cytomegalovirus status using the catalog of TCR beta chain sequences. In a later analysis, TCR nucleotide sequences were compared against IMGT/GENE-DB human TR gene sequences so that V and J genes could be assigned. A later analysis assigned CDR3 sequences and most-parsimonious VDJ recombination scenarios with the TCRdist pipeline. In a later analysis, each TCR beta chain was defined by its CDR3 amino acid sequence together with its V-gene family, and reads without a unique V-gene family were excluded. As a way to deal with suspected cross-contamination and a sequencing artifact, a later analysis dropped hundreds of nucleotide sequences that were highly shared and had low generation probability. In a later analysis, a clonal expansion index was calculated for each public chain from normalized within-repertoire ranks of inferred template counts. A later analysis computed generation probabilities with a VDJ recombination model fitted to out-of-frame rearrangements, and checked the results against IGoR. Hypergeometric tests were used in a later analysis to score TCR-TCR, TCR-HLA and TCR-CMV co-occurrence, with a repertoire-size bias correction applied to the TCR pairs. To estimate false discovery rates, a later analysis permuted the HLA or CMV assignments 20 times. In a later analysis, co-occurring TCRs were grouped with DBSCAN, and TCRdist sequence similarity was added when clustering was performed within HLA-allele-positive subsets. For co-occurrence clustering, repertoires with fewer than 30,000 or more than 120,000 public chains were excluded, along with five repertoires with anomalous nucleotide sharing. Drawn from immuneACCESS, this table holds only the in-frame rearrangements with V and J called that TCRdb kept. Clones are partly lost; checked studies trace under half to an unresolved V gene and leave the rest unexplained. V, J and clone size derive from that table, while D and trimming were established from the DNA sequence. The sample table records 55,000 to 70,000 clones. Around 2.4% of the sample goes to the ten largest clones.

The cohort comprised 666 healthy bone marrow donors. Cohort members were all nominally healthy when sampled, although unrecorded immune exposures were likely present. The donor tested CMV seropositive and was one of the 289 seropositive cohort members. A peripheral blood sample was collected from each donor, and TCR beta sequencing was performed on peripheral blood mononuclear cells. Genomic DNA extraction from the blood cell samples was performed with the Qiagen DNeasy Blood Extraction Kit. Input material: PBMCs. This sequence was found in a female donor in good health and CMV-seropositive.

The CDR3 sequence is CASARTEPGTGDTEAFF. The nucleotide sequence reads TGTGCCAGCGCCCGAACTGAGCCAGGGACAGGTGACACTGAAGCTTTCTTT. The rearrangement joined TRBV11-3 to TRBJ1-1, with TRBD1 identical over 8 junction bases. Per the germline V gene, SGHNT is the CDR1 and YENEEA is the CDR2. The cysteine opens and the phenylalanine closes a CDR3 of 17 amino acids. Only the CDR3 region is kept as DNA, spanning 51 bases read in frame from base 1. V loses 8 bases at its end and J loses 3 bases; junction bases beyond the gene matches: 17. Where the CDR3 stops, the reference TRBV11-3 and TRBJ1-1 genes take over; the full variable domain is EAGVVQSPRYKIIEKKQPVAFWCNPISGHNTLYWYLQNLGQGPELLIRYENEEAVDDSQLPKDRFSAERLKGVDSTLKIQPAELGDSAVYLCASARTEPGTGDTEAFFGQGTRLTVV.